This TCR beta chain came from a study of cytomegalovirus exposure and HLA in healthy donors. On this clone: Antigen specificity is unknown.

PCR amplification relied on 60 Vbeta primers (plus 13 Jbeta primers). Clones were sequenced by immunoSEQ multiplex PCR, and TCRdb holds only the in-frame ones, with some missing. The sample lists about 89,000 clones; 75% to 80% were seen once. Overall study results and limits: Donor immune exposure was known only as CMV serostatus.

CDR1 SGHVS and CDR2 FQNEAQ come from the germline V gene. Between the trimmed V and J ends, which lost 5 bases and 11 bases, there was a span of 15 bases. The CDR3 totals 12 residues. Source material: PBMCs. This receptor was taken from a man under 40 in good health and CMV-seronegative. V is TRBV7-8 and J is TRBJ1-1; possibly TRBD1 for D (5 bases). The CDR3 DNA reads as TGTGCCAGCAGCCCGCCTTTAGGGGATGCTTTCTTT. It specifies CASSPPLGDAFF. The full variable domain, completed using reference TRBV7-8 and TRBJ1-1, is GAGVSQSPRYKVAKRGQDVALRCDPISGHVSLFWYQQALGQGPEFLTYFQNEAQLDKSGLPSDRFFAERPEGSVSTLKIQRTQQEDSAVYLCASSPPLGDAFFGQGTRLTVV.